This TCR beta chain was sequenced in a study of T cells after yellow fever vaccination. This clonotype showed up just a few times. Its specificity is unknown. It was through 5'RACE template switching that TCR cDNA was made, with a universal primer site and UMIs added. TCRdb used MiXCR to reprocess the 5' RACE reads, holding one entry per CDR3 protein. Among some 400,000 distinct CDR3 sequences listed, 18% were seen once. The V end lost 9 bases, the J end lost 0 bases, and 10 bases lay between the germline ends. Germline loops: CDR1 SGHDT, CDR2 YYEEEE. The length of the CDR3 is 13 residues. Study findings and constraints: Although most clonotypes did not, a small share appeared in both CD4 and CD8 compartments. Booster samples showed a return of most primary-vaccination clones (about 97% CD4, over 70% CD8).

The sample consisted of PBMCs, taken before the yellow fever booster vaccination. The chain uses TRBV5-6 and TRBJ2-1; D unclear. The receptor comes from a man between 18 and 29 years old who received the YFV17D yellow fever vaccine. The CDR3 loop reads CATERSSYNEQFF. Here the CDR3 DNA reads TGTGCCACCGAAAGGAGCTCCTACAATGAGCAGTTCTTC.